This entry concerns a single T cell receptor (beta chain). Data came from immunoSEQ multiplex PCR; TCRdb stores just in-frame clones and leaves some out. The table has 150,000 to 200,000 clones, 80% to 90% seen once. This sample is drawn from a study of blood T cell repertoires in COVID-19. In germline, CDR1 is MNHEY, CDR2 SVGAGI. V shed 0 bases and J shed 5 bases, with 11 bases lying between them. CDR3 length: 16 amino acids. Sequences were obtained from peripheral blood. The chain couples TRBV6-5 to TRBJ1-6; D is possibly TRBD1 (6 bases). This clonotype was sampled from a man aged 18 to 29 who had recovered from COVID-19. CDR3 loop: CASSYSPNRDNSPLHF. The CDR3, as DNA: TGTGCCAGCAGTTACTCGCCAAACAGGGATAATTCACCCCTCCACTTT.